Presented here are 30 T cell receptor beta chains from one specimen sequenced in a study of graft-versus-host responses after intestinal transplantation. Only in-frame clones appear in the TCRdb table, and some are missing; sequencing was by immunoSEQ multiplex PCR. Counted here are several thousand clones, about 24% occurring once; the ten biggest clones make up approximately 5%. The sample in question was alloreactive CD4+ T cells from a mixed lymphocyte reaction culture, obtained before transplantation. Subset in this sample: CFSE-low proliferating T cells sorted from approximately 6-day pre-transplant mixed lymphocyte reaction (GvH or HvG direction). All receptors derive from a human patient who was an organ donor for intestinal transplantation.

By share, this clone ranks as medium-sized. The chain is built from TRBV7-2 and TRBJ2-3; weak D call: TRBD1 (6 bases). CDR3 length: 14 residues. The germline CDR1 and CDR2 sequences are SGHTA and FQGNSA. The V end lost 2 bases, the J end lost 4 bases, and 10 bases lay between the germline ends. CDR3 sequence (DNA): TGTGCCAGCAGCTTATTATCAGGGGCAGATACGCAGTATTTT. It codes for CASSLLSGADTQYF.

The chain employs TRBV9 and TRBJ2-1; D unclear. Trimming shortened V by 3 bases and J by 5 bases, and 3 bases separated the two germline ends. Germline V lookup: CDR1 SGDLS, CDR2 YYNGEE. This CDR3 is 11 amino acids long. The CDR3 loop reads CASSANNEQFF. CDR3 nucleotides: TGTGCCAGCAGCGCGAACAATGAGCAGTTCTTC.

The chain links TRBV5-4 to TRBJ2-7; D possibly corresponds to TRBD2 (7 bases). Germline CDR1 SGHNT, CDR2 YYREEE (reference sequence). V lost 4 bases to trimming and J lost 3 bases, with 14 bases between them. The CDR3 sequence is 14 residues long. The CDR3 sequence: CASSPGGPDYEQYF. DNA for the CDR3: TGTGCCAGCAGCCCCGGGGGGCCAGACTACGAGCAGTACTTC.

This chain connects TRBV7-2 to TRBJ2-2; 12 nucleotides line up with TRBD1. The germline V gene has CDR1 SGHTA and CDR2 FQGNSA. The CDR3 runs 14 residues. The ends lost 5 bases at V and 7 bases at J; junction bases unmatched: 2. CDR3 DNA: TGTGCCAGCAGCCGGGACAGGGGGCGCGGGGAGCTGTTTTTT. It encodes CASSRDRGRGELFF.

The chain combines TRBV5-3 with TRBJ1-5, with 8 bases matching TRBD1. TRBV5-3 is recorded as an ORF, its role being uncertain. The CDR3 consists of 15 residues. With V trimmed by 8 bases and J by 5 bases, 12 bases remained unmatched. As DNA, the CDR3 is TGTGCCAGCAGCCATGGACAGGGAGGACATCAGCCCCAGCATTTT. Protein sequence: CASSHGQGGHQPQHF.

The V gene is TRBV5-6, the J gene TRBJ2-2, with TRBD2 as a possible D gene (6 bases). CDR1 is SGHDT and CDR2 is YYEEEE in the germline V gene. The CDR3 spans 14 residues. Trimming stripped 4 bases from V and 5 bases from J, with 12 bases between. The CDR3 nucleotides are TGTGCCAGCAGCAACCGGGGGACGACCGGGGAGCTGTTTTTT. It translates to CASSNRGTTGELFF.

CDR3 residues: CASSLEPGGYTF. The CDR3 coding sequence is TGTGCCAGCAGCTTAGAACCCGGTGGCTACACCTTC. This chain links TRBV7-3 with TRBJ1-2; D gene ambiguous. The CDR3 loop spans 12 amino acids. V lost 2 bases, J lost 7 bases, and 8 bases lay in between. CDR1 and CDR2 from the germline V gene are SGHTA and FQGTGA. The full variable domain, with the rest looked up from reference TRBV7-3 and TRBJ1-2, is GAGVSQTPSNKVTEKGKYVELRCDPISGHTALYWYRQSLGQGPEFLIYFQGTGAADDSGLPNDRFFAVRPEGSVSTLKIQRTERGDSAVYLCASSLEPGGYTFGSGTRLTVV.

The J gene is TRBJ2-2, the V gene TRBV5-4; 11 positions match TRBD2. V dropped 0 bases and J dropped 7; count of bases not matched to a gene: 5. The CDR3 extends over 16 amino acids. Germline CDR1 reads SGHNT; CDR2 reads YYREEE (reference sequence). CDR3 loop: CASSLVAGGPGGELFF. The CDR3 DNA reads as TGTGCCAGCAGCTTGGTAGCGGGGGGGCCTGGCGGGGAGCTGTTTTTT.

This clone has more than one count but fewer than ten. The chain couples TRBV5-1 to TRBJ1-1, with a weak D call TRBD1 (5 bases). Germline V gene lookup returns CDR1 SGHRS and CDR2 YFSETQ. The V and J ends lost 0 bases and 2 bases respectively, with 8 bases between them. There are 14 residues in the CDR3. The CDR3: CASSLVQGNTEAFF. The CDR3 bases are TGCGCCAGCAGCTTGGTTCAGGGTAACACTGAAGCTTTCTTT.

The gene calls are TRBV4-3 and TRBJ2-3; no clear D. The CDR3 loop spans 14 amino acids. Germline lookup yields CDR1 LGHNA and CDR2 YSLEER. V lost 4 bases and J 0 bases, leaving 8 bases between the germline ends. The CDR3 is CASSLTTSTDTQYF. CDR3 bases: TGCGCCAGCAGCCTCACTACTAGCACAGATACGCAGTATTTT.

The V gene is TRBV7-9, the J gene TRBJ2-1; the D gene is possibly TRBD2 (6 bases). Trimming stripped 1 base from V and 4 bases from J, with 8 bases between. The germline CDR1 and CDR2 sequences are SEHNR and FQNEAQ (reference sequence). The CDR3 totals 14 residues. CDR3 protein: CASSLGGKYNEQFF. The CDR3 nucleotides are TGTGCCAGCAGCTTAGGCGGGAAGTACAATGAGCAGTTCTTC.

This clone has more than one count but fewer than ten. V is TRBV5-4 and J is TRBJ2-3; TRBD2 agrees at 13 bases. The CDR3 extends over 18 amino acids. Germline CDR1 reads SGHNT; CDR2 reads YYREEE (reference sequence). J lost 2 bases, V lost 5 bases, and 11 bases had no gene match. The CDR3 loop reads CASRNIGTSGAITDTQYF. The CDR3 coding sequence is TGTGCCAGCAGGAATATAGGGACTAGCGGGGCCATCACAGATACGCAGTATTTT.

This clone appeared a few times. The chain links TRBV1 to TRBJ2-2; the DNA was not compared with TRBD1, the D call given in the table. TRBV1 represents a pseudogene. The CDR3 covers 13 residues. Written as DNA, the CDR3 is TGCACCGACGTGGGGCAACTAACCGGGGAGCTGTTTTTT. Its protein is CTDVGQLTGELFF.

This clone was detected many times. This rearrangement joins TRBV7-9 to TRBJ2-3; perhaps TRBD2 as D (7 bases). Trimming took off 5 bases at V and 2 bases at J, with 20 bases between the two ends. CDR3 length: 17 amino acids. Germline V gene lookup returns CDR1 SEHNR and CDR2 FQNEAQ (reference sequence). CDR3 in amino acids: CASSNNWGGRYTDTQYF. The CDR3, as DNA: TGTGCCAGCAGCAACAACTGGGGGGGGCGCTACACAGATACGCAGTATTTT.

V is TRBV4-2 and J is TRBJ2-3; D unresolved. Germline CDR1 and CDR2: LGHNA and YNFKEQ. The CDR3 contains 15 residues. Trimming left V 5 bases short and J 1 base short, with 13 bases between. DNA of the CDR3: TGTGCCAGCAGCTTGGATTTCCAGGGCACAGATACGCAGTATTTT. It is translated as CASSLDFQGTDTQYF.

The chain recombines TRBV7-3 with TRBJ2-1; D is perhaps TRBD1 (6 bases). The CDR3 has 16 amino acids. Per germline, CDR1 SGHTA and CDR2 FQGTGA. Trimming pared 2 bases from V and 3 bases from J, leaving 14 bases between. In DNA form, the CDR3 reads TGTGCCAGCAGCTTAGCCTCTCGACAGGTCTACAATGAGCAGTTCTTC. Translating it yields CASSLASRQVYNEQFF.

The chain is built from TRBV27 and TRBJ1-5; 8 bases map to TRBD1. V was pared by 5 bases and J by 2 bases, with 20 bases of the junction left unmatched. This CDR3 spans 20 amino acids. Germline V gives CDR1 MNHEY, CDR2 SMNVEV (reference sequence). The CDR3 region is CASSPRARGAGGLGNQPQHF. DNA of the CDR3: TGTGCCAGCAGTCCAAGGGCCAGGGGTGCAGGGGGCCTCGGCAATCAGCCCCAGCATTTT.

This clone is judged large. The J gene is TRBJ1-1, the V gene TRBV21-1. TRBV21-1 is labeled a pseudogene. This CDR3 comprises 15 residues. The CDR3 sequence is CASSKECGVNTEAFF. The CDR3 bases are TGTGCCAGCAGCAAAGAATGCGGAGTGAACACTGAAGCTTTCTTT.

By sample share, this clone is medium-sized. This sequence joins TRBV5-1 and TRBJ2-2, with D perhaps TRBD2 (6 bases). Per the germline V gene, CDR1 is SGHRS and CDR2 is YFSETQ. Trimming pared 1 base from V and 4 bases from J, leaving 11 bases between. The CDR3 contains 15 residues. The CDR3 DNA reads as TGCGCCAGCAGCTTGTTCGGGGGTCTCACCGGGGAGCTGTTTTTT. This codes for CASSLFGGLTGELFF.

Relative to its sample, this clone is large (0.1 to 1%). This CDR3 is CASSIRGATDTQYF. The CDR3 DNA is TGTGCCAGTAGTATTAGGGGTGCCACAGATACGCAGTATTTT. The rearrangement joins TRBV19 to TRBJ2-3, with TRBD1 as a possible D gene (5 bases). V dropped 3 bases and J dropped 2 bases, with 9 bases sitting between them. The V gene's germline CDR1 is LNHDA and CDR2 SQIVND (reference sequence). The CDR3 contains 14 residues. Full variable domain (remainder filled in from reference TRBV19 and TRBJ2-3): DGGITQSPKYLFRKEGQNVTLSCEQNLNHDAMYWYRQDPGQGLRLIYYSQIVNDFQKGDIAEGYSVSREKKESFPLTVTSAQKNPTAFYLCASSIRGATDTQYFGPGTRLTVL.

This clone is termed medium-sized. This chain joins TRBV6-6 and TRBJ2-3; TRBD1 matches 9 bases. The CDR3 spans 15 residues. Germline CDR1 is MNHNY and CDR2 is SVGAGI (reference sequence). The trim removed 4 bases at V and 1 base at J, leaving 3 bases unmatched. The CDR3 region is CASSSRTGGTDTQYF. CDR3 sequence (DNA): TGTGCCAGCAGTTCCCGGACAGGGGGCACAGATACGCAGTATTTT.

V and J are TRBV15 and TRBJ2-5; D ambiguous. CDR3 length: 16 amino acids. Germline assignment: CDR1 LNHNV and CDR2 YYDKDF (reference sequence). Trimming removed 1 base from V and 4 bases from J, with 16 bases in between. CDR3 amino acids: CATSRGERFWRETQYF. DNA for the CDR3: TGTGCCACCAGCAGAGGAGAGAGGTTTTGGAGAGAGACCCAGTACTTC.

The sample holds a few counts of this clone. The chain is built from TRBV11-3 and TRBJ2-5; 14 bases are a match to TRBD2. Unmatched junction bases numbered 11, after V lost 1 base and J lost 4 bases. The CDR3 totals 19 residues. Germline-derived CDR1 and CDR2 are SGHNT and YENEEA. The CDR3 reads CASSLVKRTSGGSGETQYF. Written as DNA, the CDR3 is TGTGCCAGCAGCTTAGTTAAACGGACTAGCGGGGGGTCAGGAGAGACCCAGTACTTC.

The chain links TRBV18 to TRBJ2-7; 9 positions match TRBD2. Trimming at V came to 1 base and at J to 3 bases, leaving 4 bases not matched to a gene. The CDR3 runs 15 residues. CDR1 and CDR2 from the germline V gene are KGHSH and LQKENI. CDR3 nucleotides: TGTGCCAGCTCACCACGGGATAGCGGGGGCTACGAGCAGTACTTC. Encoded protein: CASSPRDSGGYEQYF.

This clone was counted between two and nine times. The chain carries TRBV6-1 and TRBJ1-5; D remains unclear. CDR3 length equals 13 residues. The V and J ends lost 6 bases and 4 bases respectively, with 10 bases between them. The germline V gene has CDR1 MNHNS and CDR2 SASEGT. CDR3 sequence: CASRDPGNQPQHF. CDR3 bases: TGTGCCAGCAGAGACCCGGGGAATCAGCCCCAGCATTTT.

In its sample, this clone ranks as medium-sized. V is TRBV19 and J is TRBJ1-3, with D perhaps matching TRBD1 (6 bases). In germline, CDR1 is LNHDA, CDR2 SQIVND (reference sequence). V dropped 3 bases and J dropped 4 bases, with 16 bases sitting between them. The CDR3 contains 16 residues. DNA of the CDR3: TGTGCCAGTAGTATTATCGGACAGCCATTGGGAAACACCATATATTTT. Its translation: CASSIIGQPLGNTIYF.

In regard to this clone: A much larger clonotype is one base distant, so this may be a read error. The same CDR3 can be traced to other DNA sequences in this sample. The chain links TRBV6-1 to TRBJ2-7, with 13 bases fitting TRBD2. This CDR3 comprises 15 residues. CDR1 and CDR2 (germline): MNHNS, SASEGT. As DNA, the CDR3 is TGCGCCAGCAGTGAACTAGCGGGGGGGCGTAACGAGCAGTACTTC. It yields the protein CASSELAGGRNEQYF.

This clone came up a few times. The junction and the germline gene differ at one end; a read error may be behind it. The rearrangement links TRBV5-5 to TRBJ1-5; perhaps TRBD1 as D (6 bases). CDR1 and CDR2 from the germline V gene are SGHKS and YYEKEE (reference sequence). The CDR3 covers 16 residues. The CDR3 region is CASSQDRWTVQGPQHF. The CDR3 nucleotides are TGCGCCAGCAGCCAAGACCGATGGACAGTCCAGGGGCCCCAGCATTTT.

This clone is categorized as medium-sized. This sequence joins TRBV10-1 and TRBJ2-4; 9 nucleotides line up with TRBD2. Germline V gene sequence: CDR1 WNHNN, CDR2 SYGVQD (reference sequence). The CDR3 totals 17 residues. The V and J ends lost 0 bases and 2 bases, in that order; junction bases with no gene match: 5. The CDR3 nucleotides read TGCGCCAGCAGTGAGTCGGCGCGGGGGGGCCCCAAAAACATTCAGTACTTC. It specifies CASSESARGGPKNIQYF.

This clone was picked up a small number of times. The CDR3 DNA reads TGTGCCAGCAGCTTTACTTCTCAGCCCCAGCATTTT. Protein: CASSFTSQPQHF. The V and J genes are TRBV5-8 and TRBJ1-5; D not resolved. The CDR3 has 12 amino acids. In germline, CDR1 is SGHTS, CDR2 YDEGEE. Deletions cut 2 bases from V and 6 bases from J, with 6 bases between.